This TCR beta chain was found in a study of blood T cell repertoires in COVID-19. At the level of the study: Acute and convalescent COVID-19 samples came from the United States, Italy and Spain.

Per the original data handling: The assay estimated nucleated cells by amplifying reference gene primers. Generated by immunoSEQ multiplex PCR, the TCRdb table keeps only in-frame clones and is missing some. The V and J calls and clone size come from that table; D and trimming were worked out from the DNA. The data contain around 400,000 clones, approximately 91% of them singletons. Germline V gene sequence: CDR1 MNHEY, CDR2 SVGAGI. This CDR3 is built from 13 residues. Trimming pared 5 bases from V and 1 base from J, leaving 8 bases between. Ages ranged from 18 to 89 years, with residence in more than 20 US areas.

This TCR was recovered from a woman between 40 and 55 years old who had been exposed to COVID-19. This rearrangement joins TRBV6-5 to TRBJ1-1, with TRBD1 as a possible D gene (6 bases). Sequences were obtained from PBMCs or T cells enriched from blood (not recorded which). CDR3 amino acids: CASSMTGNTEAFF. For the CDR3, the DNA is TGTGCCAGCAGTATGACAGGGAACACTGAAGCTTTCTTT.